This is a list of T cell receptor beta chains from one sample in a study of shared clonotypes between healthy human individuals. Libraries were prepared by immunoSEQ multiplex PCR; TCRdb keeps only in-frame clonotypes and omits some of them. The data contain 2 million to 2.5 million clones, roughly 94% of them singletons. Specimen: naive CD8+ T cells sorted from blood. All receptors derive from a man aged 18 to 29 in good health. The CDR3 runs from the conserved cysteine through the conserved F or W. A D gene is named only where the DNA matches it firmly. Expanded clones get a size class; other rows say once, few or many, or leave the size out.

size: -
J: TRBJ2-5
D: -
V: TRBV11-2
CDR3: CASSLDPGQQETQYF
DNA: TGTGCCAGCAGCTTAGATCCGGGCCAGCAAGAGACCCAGTACTTC

size: -
J: TRBJ2-3
D: TRBD1
V: TRBV5-4
CDR3: CASSPGTGGTDTQYF
DNA: TGTGCCAGCAGCCCGGGGACAGGGGGGACAGATACGCAGTATTTT

size: -
J: TRBJ1-6
D: -
V: TRBV29-1
CDR3: CSVQTGNDSPLHF
DNA: TGCAGCGTTCAAACAGGGAATGATTCACCCCTCCACTTT

size: -
J: TRBJ2-3
D: TRBD1
V: TRBV7-9
CDR3: CASTLTGSTDTQYF
DNA: TGTGCCAGCACCCTGACAGGGAGCACAGATACGCAGTATTTT

size: -
J: TRBJ2-7
D: -
V: TRBV19
CDR3: CASSIAGPTYEQYF
DNA: TGTGCCAGTAGTATCGCGGGGCCTACCTACGAGCAGTACTTC

size: -
J: TRBJ1-1
D: -
V: TRBV5-6
CDR3: CASSLGAHGRNTEAFF
DNA: TGTGCCAGCAGCTTGGGTGCTCACGGAAGGAACACTGAAGCTTTCTTT

size: few
J: TRBJ1-5
D: -
V: TRBV6-5
CDR3: CASSRGRYSNQPQHF
DNA: TGTGCCAGCAGTCGGGGACGGTATAGCAATCAGCCCCAGCATTTT

size: -
J: TRBJ1-1
D: -
V: TRBV5-1
CDR3: CASSFSAGGITEAFF
DNA: TGCGCCAGCAGCTTCAGCGCCGGGGGCATCACTGAAGCTTTCTTT

size: -
J: TRBJ1-1
D: -
V: TRBV4-1
CDR3: CASSQDIGFRTEAFF
DNA: TGCGCCAGCAGCCAAGATATCGGGTTTAGGACTGAAGCTTTCTTT

size: -
J: TRBJ2-5
D: -
V: TRBV5-6
CDR3: CASNYRESETQYF
DNA: TGTGCCAGCAACTACCGGGAGTCGGAGACCCAGTACTTC

size: -
J: TRBJ2-1
D: TRBD2
V: TRBV7-3
CDR3: CASSTLAGGNEQFF
DNA: TGTGCCAGCAGCACGTTAGCGGGGGGAAATGAGCAGTTCTTC

size: -
J: TRBJ2-4
D: -
V: TRBV28
CDR3: CASSPNGQKNIQYF
DNA: TGTGCCAGCAGTCCCAATGGACAGAAAAACATTCAGTACTTC

size: -
J: TRBJ2-1
D: TRBD2
V: TRBV27
CDR3: CASSFISGSNYNEQFF
DNA: TGTGCCAGCAGTTTCATCAGCGGGAGTAACTACAATGAGCAGTTCTTC

size: few
J: TRBJ2-2
D: -
V: TRBV5-1
CDR3: CASSFGGELFF
DNA: TGCGCCAGCAGCTTTGGCGGGGAGCTGTTTTTT

size: -
J: TRBJ2-7
D: TRBD2
V: TRBV27
CDR3: CASSLIAGGTYEQYF
DNA: TGTGCCAGCAGTCTCATAGCGGGAGGTACCTACGAGCAGTACTTC

size: -
J: TRBJ1-6
D: -
V: TRBV9
CDR3: CASSDGGHYNSPLHF
DNA: TGTGCCAGCAGCGACGGGGGGCACTATAATTCACCCCTCCACTTT

size: -
J: TRBJ1-1
D: -
V: TRBV14
CDR3: CASSQVMGAEAFF
DNA: TGTGCCAGCAGCCAAGTCATGGGTGCTGAAGCTTTCTTT

size: -
J: TRBJ2-1
D: -
V: TRBV27
CDR3: CASSLGTGVFYNEQFF
DNA: TGTGCCAGCAGTTTAGGTACGGGGGTATTCTACAATGAGCAGTTCTTC

size: few
J: TRBJ2-7
D: TRBD2
V: TRBV7-2
CDR3: CASSPLGLGNEQYF
DNA: TGTGCCAGCAGCCCGCTCGGACTAGGAAACGAGCAGTACTTC

size: -
J: TRBJ2-2
D: TRBD1
V: TRBV11-2
CDR3: CASSLTGAGELFF
DNA: TGTGCCAGCAGCTTGACAGGGGCCGGGGAGCTGTTTTTT

size: -
J: TRBJ2-2
D: -
V: TRBV2
CDR3: CASSEDEGGDTGELFF
DNA: TGTGCCAGCAGTGAAGATGAGGGAGGAGACACCGGGGAGCTGTTTTTT

size: -
J: TRBJ2-7
D: TRBD2
V: TRBV2
CDR3: CASSDGGVYYEQYF
DNA: TGTGCCAGCAGTGATGGGGGGGTTTACTACGAGCAGTACTTC

size: -
J: TRBJ1-1
D: -
V: TRBV6-5
CDR3: CASSTPGESDTEAFF
DNA: TGTGCCAGCAGTACACCCGGCGAGTCGGACACTGAAGCTTTCTTT

size: -
J: TRBJ2-3
D: -
V: TRBV6-1
CDR3: CASRFEGEATDTQYF
DNA: TGTGCCAGCCGCTTTGAGGGAGAGGCTACAGATACGCAGTATTTT

size: -
J: TRBJ2-5
D: TRBD2
V: TRBV27
CDR3: CASSLLAGQETQYF
DNA: TGTGCCAGCAGTTTACTAGCGGGGCAAGAGACCCAGTACTTC

size: -
J: TRBJ2-7
D: -
V: TRBV11-2
CDR3: CASRPTRAGRAYEQYF
DNA: TGTGCCAGCAGGCCCACGAGGGCGGGCCGAGCCTACGAGCAGTACTTC

size: -
J: TRBJ1-1
D: -
V: TRBV10-3
CDR3: CAISEWGENTEAFF
DNA: TGTGCCATCAGTGAGTGGGGGGAGAACACTGAAGCTTTCTTT

size: -
J: TRBJ1-3
D: -
V: TRBV7-9
CDR3: CASTIRTASGNTIYF
DNA: TGTGCCAGCACCATCAGGACAGCCTCTGGAAACACCATATATTTT

size: -
J: TRBJ1-1
D: -
V: TRBV6-5
CDR3: CASRPDTHGAEAFF
DNA: TGTGCCAGCAGGCCCGACACACATGGCGCTGAAGCTTTCTTT

size: -
J: TRBJ2-7
D: -
V: TRBV6-1
CDR3: CASTAGNEQYF
DNA: TGTGCCAGCACCGCCGGGAACGAGCAGTACTTC

size: once
J: TRBJ2-7
D: -
V: TRBV27
CDR3: CASSLFLGAVYEQYF
DNA: TGTGCCAGCAGTTTATTTCTCGGGGCGGTGTACGAGCAGTACTTC

size: -
J: TRBJ1-2
D: TRBD1
V: TRBV28
CDR3: CASSLGTGGPQGYTF
DNA: TGTGCCAGCAGTTTGGGGACAGGTGGTCCTCAAGGCTACACCTTC

size: -
J: TRBJ2-1
D: TRBD2
V: TRBV10-3
CDR3: CAIRTGTSGGKPMNEQFF
DNA: TGTGCCATCAGAACCGGGACTAGCGGGGGGAAGCCTATGAATGAGCAGTTCTTC

size: -
J: TRBJ1-6
D: TRBD1
V: TRBV25-1
CDR3: CASSEYGDRVDSPLHF
DNA: TGTGCCAGCAGTGAATATGGGGACAGGGTGGATTCACCCCTCCACTTT

size: -
J: TRBJ1-2
D: TRBD1
V: TRBV10-2
CDR3: CASSQDRAYSGYTF
DNA: TGCGCCAGCAGCCAGGACAGGGCCTATAGTGGCTACACCTTC